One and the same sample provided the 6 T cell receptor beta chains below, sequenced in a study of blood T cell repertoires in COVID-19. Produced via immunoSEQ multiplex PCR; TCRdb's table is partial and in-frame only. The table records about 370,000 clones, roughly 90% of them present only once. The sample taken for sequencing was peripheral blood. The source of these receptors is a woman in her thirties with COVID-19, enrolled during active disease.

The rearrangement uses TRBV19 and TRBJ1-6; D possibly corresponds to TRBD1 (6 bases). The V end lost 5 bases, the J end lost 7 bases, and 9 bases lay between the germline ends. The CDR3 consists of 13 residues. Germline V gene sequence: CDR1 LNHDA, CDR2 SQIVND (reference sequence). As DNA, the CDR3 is TGTGCCAGTAGTTCCAGGGGCAATTCACCCCTCCACTTT. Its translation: CASSSRGNSPLHF.

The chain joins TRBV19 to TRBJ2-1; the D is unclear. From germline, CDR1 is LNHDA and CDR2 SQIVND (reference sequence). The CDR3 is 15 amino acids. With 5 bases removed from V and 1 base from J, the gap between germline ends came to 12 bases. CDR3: CASSPRVGSYNEQFF. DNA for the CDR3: TGTGCCAGTAGTCCACGGGTTGGATCCTACAATGAGCAGTTCTTC.

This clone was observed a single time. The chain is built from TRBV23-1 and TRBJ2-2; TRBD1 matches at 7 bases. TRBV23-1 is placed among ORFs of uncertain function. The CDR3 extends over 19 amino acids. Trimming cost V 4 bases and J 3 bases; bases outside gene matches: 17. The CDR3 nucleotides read TGCGCCAGCAGTCCCCAAATACGATCCGGGACAGAAGACACCGGGGAGCTGTTTTTT. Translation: CASSPQIRSGTEDTGELFF.

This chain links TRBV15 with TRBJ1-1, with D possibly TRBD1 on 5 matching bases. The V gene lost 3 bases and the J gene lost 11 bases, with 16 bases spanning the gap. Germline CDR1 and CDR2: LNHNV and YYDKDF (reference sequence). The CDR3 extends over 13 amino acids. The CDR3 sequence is CATSSGGHRLAFF. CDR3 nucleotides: TGTGCCACCAGCAGCGGGGGTCATAGGCTGGCTTTCTTT.

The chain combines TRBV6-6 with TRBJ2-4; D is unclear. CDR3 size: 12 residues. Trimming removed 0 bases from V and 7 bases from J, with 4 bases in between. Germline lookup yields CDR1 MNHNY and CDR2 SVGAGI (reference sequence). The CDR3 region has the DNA TGTGCCAGCAGTTACTCCTTCAACATTCAGTACTTC. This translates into CASSYSFNIQYF.

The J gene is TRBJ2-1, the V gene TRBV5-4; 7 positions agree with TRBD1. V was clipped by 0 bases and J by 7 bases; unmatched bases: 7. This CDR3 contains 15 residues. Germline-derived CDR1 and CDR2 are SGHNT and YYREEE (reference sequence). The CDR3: CASSLDLRRGNEQFF. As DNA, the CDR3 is TGTGCCAGCAGCTTGGATCTGCGCAGGGGGAATGAGCAGTTCTTC.